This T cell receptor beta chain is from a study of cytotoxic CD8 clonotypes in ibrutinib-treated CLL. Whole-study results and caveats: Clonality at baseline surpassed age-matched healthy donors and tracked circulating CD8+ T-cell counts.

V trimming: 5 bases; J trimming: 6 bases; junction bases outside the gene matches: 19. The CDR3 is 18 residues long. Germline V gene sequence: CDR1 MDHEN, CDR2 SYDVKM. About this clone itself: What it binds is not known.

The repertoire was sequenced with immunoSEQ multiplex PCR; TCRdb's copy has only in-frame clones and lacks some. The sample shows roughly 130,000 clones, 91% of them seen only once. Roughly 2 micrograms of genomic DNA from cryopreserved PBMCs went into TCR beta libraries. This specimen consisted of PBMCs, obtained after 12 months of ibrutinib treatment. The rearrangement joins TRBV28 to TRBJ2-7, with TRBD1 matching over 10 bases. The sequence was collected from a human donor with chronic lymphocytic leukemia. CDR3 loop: CASSNQRNRDRGSGEQYF. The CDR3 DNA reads TGTGCCAGCAGTAATCAACGCAACCGGGACAGGGGTTCGGGCGAGCAGTACTTC.